One and the same sample provided the 19 T cell receptor beta chains below, sequenced in a study of CXCR3-negative and CXCR3-positive naive CD8 T cells. The study made its TRB cDNA libraries by 5' RACE, adding UMI labels. Each CDR3 protein gets one entry in TCRdb, which reprocessed the 5' RACE reads and gives no DNA. The sample holds tens of thousands of distinct CDR3 sequences. The sample comprised memory CD8+ T cells from blood. These receptors came from a human donor in good health. Some clones in this sample may be carry-over from other donors' samples.

The rearrangement links TRBV6-1 to TRBJ2-7; TCRdb selects TRBD2, and the lack of DNA leaves this call unchecked. The CDR3 runs to 17 residues. Germline V gives CDR1 MNHNS, CDR2 SASEGT. CDR3 protein: CASSDFLAGALSYEQYF.

The genes are TRBV29-1 and TRBJ2-2. Per the germline V gene, CDR1 is SQVTM and CDR2 is ANQGSEA. This CDR3 comprises 12 residues. CDR3 residues: CSVEWTGGELFF.

The chain couples TRBV7-3 to TRBJ2-7; checking the TCRdb D call of TRBD1 is not possible without DNA. This CDR3 comprises 13 residues. CDR1 and CDR2 from the germline V gene are SGHTA and FQGTGA. CDR3 residues: CASSLVGAREQYF.

CDR3 in amino acids: CASSVGRGLEQYF. This chain connects TRBV6-2 or TRBV6-3 to TRBJ2-7; lacking DNA, the TRBD1 call made by TCRdb goes unchecked. In germline, CDR1 is MNHEY, CDR2 SVGEGT. The CDR3 runs 13 residues.

This chain connects TRBV29-1 to TRBJ2-7; TCRdb selects TRBD1, and the lack of DNA leaves this call unchecked. This CDR3 comprises 12 residues. From germline, CDR1 is SQVTM and CDR2 ANQGSEA. CDR3 sequence reads: CSVEGDPHEQYF.

This chain links TRBV29-1 with TRBJ2-1; no DNA is available, so the TRBD2 call from TCRdb remains unchecked. The CDR3 loop spans 13 amino acids. Per germline, CDR1 SQVTM and CDR2 ANQGSEA. The CDR3 is CSVEKGQNRIQFF.

This chain joins TRBV19 and TRBJ1-1; without DNA, the TCRdb call of TRBD1 cannot be checked. Germline V gene data show CDR1 as LNHDA and CDR2 as SQIVND (reference sequence). CDR3 length: 14 residues. This CDR3 reads CASSVQGEASEAFF.

The rearrangement links TRBV10-3 to TRBJ1-1; TCRdb indicates TRBD1, and absent DNA this call remains unverified. The V gene's germline CDR1 is ENHRY and CDR2 SYGVKD. CDR3 size: 12 residues. CDR3 in amino acids: CAIRRGDTEAFF.

The gene calls are TRBV15 and TRBJ1-2; the D gene TCRdb calls, TRBD1, cannot be checked with no DNA. The CDR3 contains 16 residues. Germline loops: CDR1 LNHNV, CDR2 YYDKDF (reference sequence). The CDR3 region is CATSRPGTSETYGYTF.

The gene calls are TRBV29-1 and TRBJ2-7. There are 12 residues in the CDR3. Germline V gives CDR1 SQVTM, CDR2 ANQGSEA. The CDR3 loop is CSVEDPTYEQYF.

The rearrangement uses TRBV25-1 and TRBJ2-1; TCRdb names TRBD1, which stays unverified in the absence of DNA. CDR1 is MGHDK, CDR2 SYGVNS, per germline. The CDR3 contains 14 residues. CDR3 in amino acids: CASSEPGRHNEQFF.

By frequency, this clonotype is medium-sized (0.01 to 0.1%). The chain combines TRBV20-1 with TRBJ1-2. The germline gives CDR1 DFQATT, CDR2 SNEGSKA (reference sequence). The CDR3 covers 14 residues. The CDR3 sequence is CSARGAAISDGYTF.

This sequence joins TRBV20-1 and TRBJ2-1. The CDR3 is made up of 14 amino acids. Germline V lookup: CDR1 DFQATT, CDR2 SNEGSKA (reference sequence). The CDR3 sequence: CSAKVGKTYNEQFF.

CDR3 sequence reads: CASSSPAGGTRLHTQYF. The chain has TRBV7-6 and TRBJ2-3; TCRdb returns TRBD2, unconfirmable since there is no DNA. Germline V CDR1 and CDR2: SGHVS, FNYEAQ. CDR3 size: 17 residues.

CDR3: CSARDQAGGSYEQYF. The J gene is TRBJ2-7, the V gene TRBV20-1; TCRdb proposes TRBD1, but this gene call is untestable without DNA. CDR1 and CDR2 (germline): DFQATT, SNEGSKA (reference sequence). The CDR3 is 15 amino acids.

This chain uses TRBV5-4 with TRBJ1-2; the TCRdb call, TRBD1, lacks DNA for checking. This CDR3 spans 15 amino acids. Germline loops: CDR1 SGHNT, CDR2 YYREEE (reference sequence). This chain's CDR3 is CASSPGGPNNYGYTF.

V gene TRBV20-1 combines with J gene TRBJ2-3. Per the germline V gene, CDR1 is DFQATT and CDR2 is SNEGSKA (reference sequence). The CDR3 is 14 residues long. The chain's CDR3 is CSARMSVRRDTQYF.

V is TRBV29-1 and J is TRBJ2-7; TCRdb calls TRBD2, which cannot be checked without DNA. The length of the CDR3 is 16 residues. Germline CDR1 and CDR2: SQVTM and ANQGSEA. The CDR3 loop is CSATGLAGVNSYEQYF.

This rearrangement joins TRBV25-1 to TRBJ2-2; TCRdb picks TRBD2, but there is no DNA to check that call. This CDR3 spans 18 amino acids. The germline gives CDR1 MGHDK, CDR2 SYGVNS. The CDR3 protein is CASSEYASGGAYTGELFF.